The source of this TCR beta chain is a study of T-cell reconstitution after alpha-beta-depleted transplantation in children. Study-level points and caveats: The high TCRbeta diversity at day 60 in some patients came from surviving recipient T cells and thymic progenitors. Expanded graft clones, several hundred of them, were reportedly the source of alpha-beta T cells about two months after transplant.

This clonotype has just a few counts. Its antigen is as yet unknown. Construction of the TCRbeta library involved unique molecular identifiers. TCRdb passed the PCR reads through MiXCR, listing each CDR3 protein once. This table has 250,000 to 400,000 distinct CDR3 sequences, around 20% appearing once. The sequences come from PBMCs, mostly from graft donor cells, collected 180 days after TCRalphabeta/CD19-depleted stem cell transplant. The sequence was obtained from a male patient between 5 and 17 years old who had a stem cell transplant for acute lymphoblastic leukemia, so the T cells may come from the graft donor.

Here the CDR3 reads CASSVTPFRETQYF. CDR3 in DNA: TGTGCCAGCAGCGTAACCCCCTTCCGGGAGACCCAGTACTTC. This chain joins TRBV9 and TRBJ2-5; D remains ambiguous. This CDR3 has 14 residues. V lost 1 base to trimming and J lost 5 bases, with 12 bases between them. Germline values: CDR1 SGDLS, CDR2 YYNGEE.